These 20 T cell receptor beta chains originate from one sample sequenced in a study of identifying expanded T cells in peripheral blood. Some clones are missing from TCRdb's copy, which holds only in-frame ones; the method was immunoSEQ multiplex PCR. The repertoire holds some 130,000 clones, with 75% to 90% as singletons. Specimen: blood. Receptors were obtained from a person aged 18-70 years in good health.

The chain couples TRBV6-5 to TRBJ2-7; the match to TRBD2 covers 7 bases. J was trimmed by 3 bases and V by 2 bases; bases with no gene match: 7. In germline, CDR1 is MNHEY, CDR2 SVGAGI. The CDR3 is 15 residues long. The CDR3 loop reads CASSYAGVPHYEQYF. The CDR3 nucleotides are TGTGCCAGCAGTTACGCGGGGGTACCCCACTACGAGCAGTACTTC.

This clone was seen once. At one of its ends the junction is not consistent with the germline gene, which may arise from a read error. The rearrangement joins TRBV4-2 to TRBJ2-5; possibly TRBD1 or TRBD2 for D (5 bases each). The germline gives CDR1 LGHNA, CDR2 YNFKEQ. This CDR3 is built from 14 residues. CDR3 in DNA: TGTGCCAGCAGCAAAGAGGGGATGGGGGAGACCCAGTACTTC. This gives the protein CASSKEGMGETQYF.

The CDR3: CASSPPPGQGTTSRGYTF. CDR3 nucleotide sequence: TGTGCCAGCAGCCCGCCACCGGGACAGGGGACAACCTCGAGGGGCTACACCTTC. V is TRBV5-4 and J is TRBJ1-2; 10 bases agree with TRBD1. This CDR3 is 18 amino acids long. J lost 8 bases, V lost 4 bases, and 20 bases had no gene match. Germline loops: CDR1 SGHNT, CDR2 YYREEE (reference sequence).

This chain's CDR3 is CASSGAGGRNEQFF. The CDR3 DNA is TGTGCCAGCAGTGGAGCGGGAGGTAGGAATGAGCAGTTCTTC. The chain carries TRBV27 and TRBJ2-1; 9 nucleotides match TRBD2. CDR3 size: 14 residues. J gave up 7 bases and V 5 bases, and 6 bases lay outside the gene matches. CDR1 and CDR2 (germline): MNHEY, SMNVEV (reference sequence).

The chain carries TRBV6-5 and TRBJ2-2, with D maybe TRBD1 (5 bases). This CDR3 contains 15 residues. Germline CDR1 is MNHEY and CDR2 is SVGAGI. Trimming stripped 1 base from V and 1 base from J, with 7 bases between. The CDR3 DNA sequence: TGTGCCAGCAGTTACTGGCAGGGGAACACCGGGGAGCTGTTTTTT. Translated: CASSYWQGNTGELFF.

The chain carries TRBV27 and TRBJ2-7; 8 bases align to TRBD1. This CDR3 has 13 residues. Germline CDR1 MNHEY, CDR2 SMNVEV (reference sequence). V lost 3 bases to trimming and J lost 5 bases; unmatched junction nucleotides: 3. For the CDR3, the DNA is TGTGCCAGCAGTTTGGACAGGGCCAACGAGCAGTACTTC. Amino acid sequence: CASSLDRANEQYF.

The rearrangement joins TRBV29-1 to TRBJ2-3; no clear D. The CDR3 covers 12 residues. Germline V gene data show CDR1 as SQVTM and CDR2 as ANQGSEA. V was clipped by 4 bases and J by 6 bases, with 11 bases between them. CDR3 amino acids: CSVGADLDTQYF. The CDR3, as DNA: TGCAGCGTTGGGGCAGACTTGGATACGCAGTATTTT.

The V gene is TRBV19, the J gene TRBJ2-5; 15 nucleotides align to TRBD2. This CDR3 spans 17 amino acids. Germline V gives CDR1 LNHDA, CDR2 SQIVND (reference sequence). With 2 bases clipped from V and 8 bases from J, the junction kept 9 bases outside the gene matches. The CDR3 DNA reads TGTGCCAGTAGTATAACGGGACTAGCGGGGGGCCAAGGAACCCAGTACTTC. This translates into CASSITGLAGGQGTQYF.

The gene calls are TRBV7-3 and TRBJ2-7, with D perhaps matching TRBD1 (6 bases). The length of the CDR3 is 14 residues. V lost 0 bases and J lost 3, with 9 bases in between. The germline V gene encodes CDR1 SGHTA and CDR2 FQGTGA. The CDR3 DNA reads TGTGCCAGCAGCTTAACCGGGACACACTACGAGCAGTACTTC. Protein: CASSLTGTHYEQYF.

The genes are TRBV28 and TRBJ2-7; 9 bases fit TRBD2. The germline CDR1 and CDR2 sequences are MDHEN and SYDVKM. This CDR3 is built from 16 residues. V shed 3 bases, J shed 6 bases, and the junction held 12 bases outside the gene matches. The CDR3 is CASSFVSGSKQSEQYF. The CDR3 DNA reads TGTGCCAGCAGTTTCGTTAGCGGGAGCAAGCAGAGCGAGCAGTACTTC.

The gene calls are TRBV29-1 and TRBJ2-2; 8 bases map to TRBD1. Germline trimming cut 4 bases from V and 3 bases from J; bases unmatched to any gene: 10. CDR1 and CDR2 from the germline V gene are SQVTM and ANQGSEA. CDR3 length equals 16 residues. DNA for the CDR3: TGCAGCGTTGGGGACGGGACAGGCTCCCACACCGGGGAGCTGTTTTTT. It specifies CSVGDGTGSHTGELFF.

V is TRBV5-4 and J is TRBJ2-3; TRBD1 or TRBD2 may be the D gene (6 bases each). Trimming cost V 2 bases and J 6 bases, with 13 bases left between them. Germline lookup yields CDR1 SGHNT and CDR2 YYREEE (reference sequence). The CDR3 covers 14 residues. CDR3 protein: CASSLLEGGDTQYF. The CDR3 DNA reads TGTGCCAGCAGCTTACTAGAAGGGGGGGATACGCAGTATTTT.

In this sample, this clone turned up once. This rearrangement joins TRBV6-1 to TRBJ2-2; D remains unclear. Trimming took off 8 bases at V and 0 bases at J, with 13 bases between the two ends. The CDR3 loop spans 15 amino acids. CDR1 and CDR2 from the germline V gene are MNHNS and SASEGT. CDR3 nucleotides: TGTGCCAGCCCGAGTATGGCGGCGAACACCGGGGAGCTGTTTTTT. Protein sequence: CASPSMAANTGELFF.

The chain has TRBV7-2 and TRBJ2-1, with TRBD1 matching over 9 bases. From germline, CDR1 is SGHTA and CDR2 FQGNSA. The CDR3 spans 15 residues. V gave up 2 bases and J gave up 7 bases; unmatched junction bases: 6. Here the CDR3 reads CASSLLGQGWNEQFF. In nucleotides, the CDR3 is TGTGCCAGCAGCTTACTCGGACAGGGGTGGAATGAGCAGTTCTTC.

V is TRBV6-1 and J is TRBJ1-5; 7 bases align to TRBD1. This CDR3 comprises 14 residues. V shed 2 bases and J 4 bases; nucleotides not matched to a gene: 2. Germline CDR1 and CDR2: MNHNS and SASEGT. In DNA, the CDR3 is TGTGCCAGCAGTGAATTCAGGGGGAATCAGCCCCAGCATTTT. It is translated as CASSEFRGNQPQHF.

This sequence joins TRBV5-4 and TRBJ2-3; D call uncertain. The CDR3 is made up of 15 amino acids. Trimming removed 0 bases at V and 2 bases at J, with 10 bases between. CDR1 SGHNT and CDR2 YYREEE come from the germline V gene (reference sequence). The CDR3 region has the DNA TGTGCCAGCAGCTTGGAAGCAGCTACCACAGATACGCAGTATTTT. It translates to CASSLEAATTDTQYF.

J is TRBJ2-1 and V is TRBV4-3; 8 positions agree with TRBD2. The CDR3 has 16 residues. The junction had 11 bases not matched to a gene; V was cut back by 1 base and J by 9 bases. The germline gives CDR1 LGHNA, CDR2 YSLEER. The CDR3 reads CASSQAGGGNIFEQFF. Written as DNA, the CDR3 is TGCGCCAGCAGCCAAGCAGGCGGGGGGAATATATTTGAGCAGTTCTTC.

V gene TRBV11-1 combines with J gene TRBJ2-1; D perhaps matches TRBD2 (5 bases). Trimming stripped 4 bases from V and 5 bases from J, with 12 bases between. This CDR3 is built from 14 residues. CDR1 and CDR2 from the germline V gene are SGHAT and FQDESV (reference sequence). CDR3 loop: CASSYQGLNNEQFF. Written as DNA, the CDR3 is TGTGCCAGCAGCTACCAAGGACTTAACAATGAGCAGTTCTTC.

This clone was detected once. This chain uses TRBV5-4 with TRBJ1-2; D is possibly TRBD1 (6 bases). The CDR3 is 14 amino acids. V gave up 3 bases and J gave up 2 bases, with 11 bases separating them. Germline V gene data show CDR1 as SGHNT and CDR2 as YYREEE (reference sequence). The CDR3 nucleotides read TGTGCCAGCAGCTGGGGGCCGACCAACTATGGCTACACCTTC. This translates into CASSWGPTNYGYTF.

The chain employs TRBV5-1 and TRBJ1-3; D remains ambiguous. This CDR3 contains 14 residues. The germline V and J ends were trimmed by 5 bases and 0 bases, with 9 bases remaining between them. Germline V lookup: CDR1 SGHRS, CDR2 YFSETQ. The CDR3, as DNA: TGCGCCAGCAGGGAGGGTCTCTCTGGAAACACCATATATTTT. Translation: CASREGLSGNTIYF.